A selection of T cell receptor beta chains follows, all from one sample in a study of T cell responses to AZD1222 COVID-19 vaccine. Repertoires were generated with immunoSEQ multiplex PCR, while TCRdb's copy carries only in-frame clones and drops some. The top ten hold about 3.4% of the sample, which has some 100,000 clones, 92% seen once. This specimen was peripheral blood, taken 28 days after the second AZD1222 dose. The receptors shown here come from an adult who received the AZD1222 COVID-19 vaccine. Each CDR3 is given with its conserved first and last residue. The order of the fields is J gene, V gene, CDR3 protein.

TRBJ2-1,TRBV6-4,CASSPQGRFYNEQFF
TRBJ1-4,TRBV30,CAWTQRYGGGNYEKLFF
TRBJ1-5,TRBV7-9,CASSSDRGQQPQHF
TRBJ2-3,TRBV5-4,CASRQNPRLAGGHTQYF
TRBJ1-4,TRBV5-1,CASSPDPGQSSEKLFF
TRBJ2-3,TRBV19,CASSSASGGTDTQYF
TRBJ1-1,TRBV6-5,CAARGGWTEAFF
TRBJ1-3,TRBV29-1,CSVSGSSGNTIYF
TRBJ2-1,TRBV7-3,CASSLRGVGQGAINEQFF
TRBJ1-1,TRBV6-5,CASSFRTNTEAFF
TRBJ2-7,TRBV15,CATSRALGRGGLYEQYF
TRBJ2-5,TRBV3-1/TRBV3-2,CASSQLKSGGGAGETQYF
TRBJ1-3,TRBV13,CASSLRGASGNTIYF
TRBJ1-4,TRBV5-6,CASSLAHGVGGAFNEKLFF
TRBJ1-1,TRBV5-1,CASSRTGGATNTEAFF
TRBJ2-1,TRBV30,CAWSSSEQFF
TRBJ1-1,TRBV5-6,CASRGTDRANTEAFF
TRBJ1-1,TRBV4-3,CASSQDSRSLGGNTEAFF
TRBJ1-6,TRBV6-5,CASSYGDSFNSPLHF
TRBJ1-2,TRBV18,CASSPVVGGDYGYTF
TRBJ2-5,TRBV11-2,CASSLAETETQYF
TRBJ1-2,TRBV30,CAWSLTWYGYTF
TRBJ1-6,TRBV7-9,CASSPDRGRRSPLHF